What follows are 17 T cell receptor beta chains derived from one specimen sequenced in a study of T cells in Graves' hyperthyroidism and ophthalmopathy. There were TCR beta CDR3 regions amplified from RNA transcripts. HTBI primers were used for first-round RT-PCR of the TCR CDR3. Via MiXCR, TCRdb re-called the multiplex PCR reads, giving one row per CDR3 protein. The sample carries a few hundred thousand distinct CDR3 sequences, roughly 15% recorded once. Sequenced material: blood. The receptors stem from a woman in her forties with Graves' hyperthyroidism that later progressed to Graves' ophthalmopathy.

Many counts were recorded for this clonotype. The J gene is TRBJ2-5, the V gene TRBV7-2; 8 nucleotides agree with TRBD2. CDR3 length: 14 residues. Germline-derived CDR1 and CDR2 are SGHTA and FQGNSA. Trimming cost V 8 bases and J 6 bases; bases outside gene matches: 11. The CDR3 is CASGPGGGGQTQYF. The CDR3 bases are TGTGCCAGCGGGCCGGGAGGGGGGGGACAGACCCAGTACTTC.

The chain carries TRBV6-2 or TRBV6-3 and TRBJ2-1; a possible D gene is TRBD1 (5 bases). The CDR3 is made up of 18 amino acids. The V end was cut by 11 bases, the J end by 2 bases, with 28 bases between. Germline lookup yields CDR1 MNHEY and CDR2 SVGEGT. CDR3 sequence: CARIKGPEPFVAYNEQFF. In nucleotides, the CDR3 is TGTGCCCGCATTAAGGGGCCGGAACCCTTTGTGGCCTACAATGAGCAGTTCTTC.

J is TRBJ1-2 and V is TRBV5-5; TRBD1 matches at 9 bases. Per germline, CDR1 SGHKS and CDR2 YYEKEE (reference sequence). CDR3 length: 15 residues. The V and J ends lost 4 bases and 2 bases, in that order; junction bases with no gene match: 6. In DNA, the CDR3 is TGTGCCAGCAGCGGGGGACAGGGAATAAACTATGGCTACACCTTC. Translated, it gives CASSGGQGINYGYTF.

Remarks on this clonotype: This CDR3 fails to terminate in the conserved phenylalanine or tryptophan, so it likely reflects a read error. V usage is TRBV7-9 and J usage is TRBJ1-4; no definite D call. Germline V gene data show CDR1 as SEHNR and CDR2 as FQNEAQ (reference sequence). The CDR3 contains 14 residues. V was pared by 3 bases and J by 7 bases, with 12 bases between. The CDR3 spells CASSFESLGEKLFL. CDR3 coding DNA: TGTGCCAGCAGCTTCGAGAGTCTCGGTGAAAAACTGTTTCTT.

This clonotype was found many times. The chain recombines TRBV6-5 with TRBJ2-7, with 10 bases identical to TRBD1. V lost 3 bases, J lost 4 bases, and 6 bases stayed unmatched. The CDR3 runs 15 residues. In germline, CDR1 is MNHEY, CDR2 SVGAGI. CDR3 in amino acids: CASSYTGTGAYEQYF. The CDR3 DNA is TGTGCCAGCAGTTATACAGGGACAGGGGCTTACGAGCAGTACTTC.

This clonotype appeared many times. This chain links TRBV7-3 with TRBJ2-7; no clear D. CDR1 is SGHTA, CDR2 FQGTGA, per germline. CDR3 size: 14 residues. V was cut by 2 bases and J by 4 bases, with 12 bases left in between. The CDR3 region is CASSLYRTSYEQYF. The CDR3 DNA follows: TGTGCCAGCAGCTTATATAGGACCAGTTACGAGCAGTACTTC.

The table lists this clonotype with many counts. CDR3 bases: TGTGCCAGCAGCGTACCCGACAGAGGCACCGAACCCACTGAAGCTTTCTTT. It encodes CASSVPDRGTEPTEAFF. The chain links TRBV9 to TRBJ1-1; D perhaps matches TRBD1 (5 bases). With 1 base removed from V and 4 bases from J, the gap between germline ends came to 20 bases. Germline assignment: CDR1 SGDLS and CDR2 YYNGEE. This CDR3 comprises 17 residues.

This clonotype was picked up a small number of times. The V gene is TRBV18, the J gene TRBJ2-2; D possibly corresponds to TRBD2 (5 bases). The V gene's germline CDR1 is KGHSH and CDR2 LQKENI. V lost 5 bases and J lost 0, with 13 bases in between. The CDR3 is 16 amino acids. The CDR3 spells CASSKGGLSNTGELFF. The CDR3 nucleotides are TGTGCCAGCTCAAAAGGAGGCTTATCGAACACCGGGGAGCTGTTTTTT.

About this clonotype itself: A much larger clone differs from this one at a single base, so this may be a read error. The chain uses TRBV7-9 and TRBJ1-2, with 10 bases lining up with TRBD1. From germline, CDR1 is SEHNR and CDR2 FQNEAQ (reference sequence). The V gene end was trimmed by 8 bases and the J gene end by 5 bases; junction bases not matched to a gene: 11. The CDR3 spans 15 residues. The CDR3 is CASRDLRDRGYGYTF. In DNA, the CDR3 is TGTGCCAGCCGCGACCTCCGGGACAGGGGTTATGGCTACACCTTC.

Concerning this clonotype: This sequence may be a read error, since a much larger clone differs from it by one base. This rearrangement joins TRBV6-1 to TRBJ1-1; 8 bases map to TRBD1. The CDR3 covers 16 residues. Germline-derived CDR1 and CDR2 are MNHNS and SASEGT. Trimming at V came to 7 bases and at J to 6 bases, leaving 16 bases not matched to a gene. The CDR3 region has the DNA TGTGCCAGCACCCGCCGGACAGGGATGGCGGGCGCTGAAGCTTTCTTT. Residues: CASTRRTGMAGAEAFF.

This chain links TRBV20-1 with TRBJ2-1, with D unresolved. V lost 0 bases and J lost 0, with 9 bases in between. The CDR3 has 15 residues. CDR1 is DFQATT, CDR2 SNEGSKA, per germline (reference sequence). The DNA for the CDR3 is TGCAGTGCTAGAGATTACGGGTACTCCTACAATGAGCAGTTCTTC. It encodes CSARDYGYSYNEQFF.

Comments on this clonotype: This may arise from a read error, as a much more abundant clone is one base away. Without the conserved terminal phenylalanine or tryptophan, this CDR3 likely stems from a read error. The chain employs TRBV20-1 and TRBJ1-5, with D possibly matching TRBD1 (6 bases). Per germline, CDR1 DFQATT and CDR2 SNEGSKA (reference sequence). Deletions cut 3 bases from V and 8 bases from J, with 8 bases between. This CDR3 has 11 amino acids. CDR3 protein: CSASGGEPQHV. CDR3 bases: TGCAGTGCTAGTGGGGGCGAGCCCCAGCATGTT.

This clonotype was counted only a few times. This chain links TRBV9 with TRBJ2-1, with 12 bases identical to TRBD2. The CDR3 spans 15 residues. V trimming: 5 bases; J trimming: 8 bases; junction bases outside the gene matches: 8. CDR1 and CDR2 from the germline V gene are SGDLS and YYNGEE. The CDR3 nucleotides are TGTGCCAGCAGTCCTAGCGGGAGGGTCCACGATGAGCAGTTCTTC. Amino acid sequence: CASSPSGRVHDEQFF.

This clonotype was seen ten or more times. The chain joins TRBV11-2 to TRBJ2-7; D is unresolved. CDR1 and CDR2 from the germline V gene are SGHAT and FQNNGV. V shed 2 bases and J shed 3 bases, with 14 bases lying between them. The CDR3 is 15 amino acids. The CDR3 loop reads CASSLSVTRDYEQYF. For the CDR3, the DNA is TGTGCCAGCAGCTTAAGTGTCACAAGAGACTACGAGCAGTACTTC. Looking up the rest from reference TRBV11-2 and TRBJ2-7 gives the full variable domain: EAGVAQSPRYKIIEKRQSVAFWCNPISGHATLYWYQQILGQGPKLLIQFQNNGVVDDSQLPKDRFSAERLKGVDSTLKIQPAKLEDSAVYLCASSLSVTRDYEQYFGPGTRLTVT.

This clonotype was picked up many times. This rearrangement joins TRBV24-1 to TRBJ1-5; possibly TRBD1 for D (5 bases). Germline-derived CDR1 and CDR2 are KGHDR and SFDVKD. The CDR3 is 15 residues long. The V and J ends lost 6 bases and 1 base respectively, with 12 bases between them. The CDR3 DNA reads TGTGCCACCAGTCGGGGCAAAGGGAGCAATCAGCCCCAGCATTTT. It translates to CATSRGKGSNQPQHF.

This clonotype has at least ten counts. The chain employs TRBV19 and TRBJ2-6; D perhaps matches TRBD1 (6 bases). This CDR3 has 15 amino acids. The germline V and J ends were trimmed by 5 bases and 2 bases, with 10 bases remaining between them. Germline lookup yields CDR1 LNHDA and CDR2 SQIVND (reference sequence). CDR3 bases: TGTGCCAGTAGTCACAGGGTGGCTGGGGCCAACGTCCTGACTTTC. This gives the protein CASSHRVAGANVLTF.

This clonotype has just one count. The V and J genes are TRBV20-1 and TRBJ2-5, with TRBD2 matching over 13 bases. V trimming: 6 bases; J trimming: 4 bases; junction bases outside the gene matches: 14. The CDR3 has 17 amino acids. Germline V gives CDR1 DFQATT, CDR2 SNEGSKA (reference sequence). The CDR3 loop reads CSATSYLLAGGPETQYF. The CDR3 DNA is TGCAGTGCCACTTCTTACCTACTAGCGGGAGGGCCAGAGACCCAGTACTTC.